One TCR beta chain is described in this entry. What it binds is unknown. This sample is drawn from a study of shared clonotypes between healthy human individuals. General study results and limits: A generally larger estimated richness was seen in naive subsets than in memory subsets. Relative to clonotypes present in all four donors, those not shared had lower generation probabilities. An effect of sequencing depth on clonotype sharing among donors was expected. Clonotypes that were shared across four donors made up around 5.5% of naive CD4 clonotypes.

Naive CD8 cells, CD45RO-negative and positively selected for CCR7, excluded terminally differentiated effector memory CD45RA+ cells. The CDR3 has 15 residues. V was cut by 1 base and J by 5 bases, with 14 bases left in between. The germline gives CDR1 MNHEY, CDR2 SMNVEV (reference sequence). Profiled with immunoSEQ multiplex PCR; TCRdb holds only in-frame clones, not every one. The sample yields about 610,000 clones, roughly 96% seen once. The rearrangement uses TRBV27 and TRBJ2-5, with D maybe TRBD2 (6 bases). This clonotype was sampled from a woman aged 30 to 39 in good health. Source material: naive CD8+ T cells sorted from blood. The CDR3 DNA sequence: TGTGCCAGCAGTTTATTTGGAGTCGGAGGGGAGACCCAGTACTTC. Its translation: CASSLFGVGGETQYF.